What follows is one T cell receptor (beta chain) and its context. What it recognizes is unknown. This entry is derived from a study of T cell responses to AZD1222 COVID-19 vaccine. Points from the study as a whole: Per reports, nearly half of all spike-specific TCRs target regions that are unmutated in variants. Sampling captured repertoires only after the peak T cell response.

Assay used: immunoSEQ multiplex PCR; TCRdb lists only in-frame clones, some missing. The repertoire holds 120,000 to 150,000 clones, with 91% as singletons. The germline gives CDR1 KGHDR, CDR2 SFDVKD. The V segment lost 2 bases and the J segment 7 bases; nucleotides outside the gene matches: 2. The CDR3 extends over 13 amino acids. The clonotype comes from an adult who received the AZD1222 COVID-19 vaccine. This rearrangement joins TRBV24-1 to TRBJ2-7, with 9 bases fitting TRBD2. The sequences come from peripheral blood, collected 28 days after the second AZD1222 dose. The CDR3: CATSDYLAGEQYF. CDR3 DNA sequence: TGTGCCACCAGTGATTATCTAGCGGGGGAGCAGTACTTC.